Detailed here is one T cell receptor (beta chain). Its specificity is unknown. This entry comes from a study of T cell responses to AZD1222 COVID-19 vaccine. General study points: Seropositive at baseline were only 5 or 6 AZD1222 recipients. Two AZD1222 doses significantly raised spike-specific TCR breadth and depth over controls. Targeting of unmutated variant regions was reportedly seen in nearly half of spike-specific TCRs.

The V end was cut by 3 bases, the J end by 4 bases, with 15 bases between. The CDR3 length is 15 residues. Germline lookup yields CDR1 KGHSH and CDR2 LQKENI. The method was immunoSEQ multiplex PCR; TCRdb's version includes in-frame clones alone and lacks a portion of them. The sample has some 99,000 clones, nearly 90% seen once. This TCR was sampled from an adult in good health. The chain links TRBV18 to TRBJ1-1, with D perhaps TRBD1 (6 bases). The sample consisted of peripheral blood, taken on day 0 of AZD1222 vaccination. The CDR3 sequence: CASSPIQGSATEAFF. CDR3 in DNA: TGTGCCAGCTCACCTATTCAGGGGTCGGCCACTGAAGCTTTCTTT.